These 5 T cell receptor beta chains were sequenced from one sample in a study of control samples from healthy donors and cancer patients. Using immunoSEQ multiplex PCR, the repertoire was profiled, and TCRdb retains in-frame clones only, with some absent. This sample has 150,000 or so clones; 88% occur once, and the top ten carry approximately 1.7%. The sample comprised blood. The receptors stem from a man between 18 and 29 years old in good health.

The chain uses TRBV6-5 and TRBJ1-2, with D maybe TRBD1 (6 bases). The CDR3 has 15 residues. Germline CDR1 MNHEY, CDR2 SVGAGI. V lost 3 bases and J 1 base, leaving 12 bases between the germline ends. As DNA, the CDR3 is TGTGCCAGCAGTTATACCACCAGGGGTAACTATGGCTACACCTTC. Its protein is CASSYTTRGNYGYTF.

The CDR3 DNA follows: TGTGCCACGCGGCCCTTCACAGATACGCAGTATTTT. This sequence encodes CATRPFTDTQYF. The chain carries TRBV7-9 and TRBJ2-3; no clear D gene. The germline V and J ends were trimmed by 10 bases and 2 bases, with 10 bases remaining between them. Germline V CDR1 and CDR2: SEHNR, FQNEAQ (reference sequence). This CDR3 is 12 amino acids long.

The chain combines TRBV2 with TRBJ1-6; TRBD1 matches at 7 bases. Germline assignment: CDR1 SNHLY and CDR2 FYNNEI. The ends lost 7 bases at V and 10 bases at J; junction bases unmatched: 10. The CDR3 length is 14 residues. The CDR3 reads CASTITGVGSPLHF. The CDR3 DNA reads TGTGCCAGCACTATAACAGGGGTCGGGTCACCCCTCCACTTT.

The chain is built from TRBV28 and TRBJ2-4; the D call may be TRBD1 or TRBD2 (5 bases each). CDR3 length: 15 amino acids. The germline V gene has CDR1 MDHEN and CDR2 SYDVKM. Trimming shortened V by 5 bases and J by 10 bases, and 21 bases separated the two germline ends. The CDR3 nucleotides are TGTGCCAGCAGTACGCCGGGACGACGTGTTAGAATTCAGTACTTC. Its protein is CASSTPGRRVRIQYF.

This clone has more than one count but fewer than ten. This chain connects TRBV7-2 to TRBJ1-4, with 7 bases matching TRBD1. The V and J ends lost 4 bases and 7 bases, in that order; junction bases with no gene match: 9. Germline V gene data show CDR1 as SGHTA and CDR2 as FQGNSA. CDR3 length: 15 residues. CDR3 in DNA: TGTGCCAGCAGCTCTCCGGCAGGGGGGGGTGAAAAACTGTTTTTT. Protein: CASSSPAGGGEKLFF.